This T cell receptor beta chain was profiled in a study of blood T cells in healthy people across ages. The CDR3 covers 17 residues. CDR1 SQVTM and CDR2 ANQGSEA come from the germline V gene. The V gene end was trimmed by 4 bases and the J gene end by 4 bases; junction bases not matched to a gene: 11. The use of a sample-barcoded 5' primer and a J-beta primer mix characterized a second PCR of about 7 to 12 cycles. TCRdb ran MiXCR on the 5' RACE reads and lists one entry per CDR3 protein. The sample lists about 680,000 distinct CDR3 sequences, approximately 49% occurring once. Sequencing was performed on blood. The source of this sequence is an older woman in good health. The V call is TRBV29-1, the J call TRBJ2-1, with 12 bases aligning to TRBD2. CDR3: CSVGGASGRGLYNEQFF. The CDR3 nucleotides read TGCAGCGTTGGAGGGGCTAGCGGGAGGGGATTATACAATGAGCAGTTCTTC.